Following are 13 T cell receptor beta chains from one sample sequenced in a study of neurological immune-mediated disorders. One entry per CDR3 protein results from TCRdb running MiXCR on the 5' RACE reads. The sample lists about 55,000 distinct CDR3 sequences, around 4% seen once, with 5.5% to 7.5% in the top ten. The sequencing input was PBMCs. These receptors were collected from a man aged 60-69 years with multiple sclerosis.

Of note for this clonotype: This may come from a read error, since a much larger clone is one base off. The chain links TRBV18 to TRBJ1-5, with TRBD1 as a possible D gene (5 bases). The CDR3 is made up of 14 amino acids. Germline-derived CDR1 and CDR2 are KGHSH and LQKENI. CDR3 in DNA: TGTGCCAGCTCGGAGGGGTTTAGCAATCAGCACCAGCATTTT. Its protein product is CASSEGFSNQHQHF.

About this clonotype itself: A much larger clone lies a single base off, so this may be a read error. This chain joins TRBV5-1 and TRBJ2-3; D is unclear. The germline CDR1 and CDR2 sequences are SGHRS and YFSETQ. The CDR3 covers 14 residues. The CDR3 spells CASSLRTSTDKQYF. The CDR3 nucleotides are TGCGCCAGCAGCTTAAGGACCAGCACAGATAAGCAGTATTTT.

This clonotype was counted many times. V and J are TRBV20-1 and TRBJ1-2; D gene unclear. The CDR3 consists of 11 residues. Germline CDR1 DFQATT, CDR2 SNEGSKA (reference sequence). The V end lost 0 bases, the J end lost 8 bases, and 7 bases lay between the germline ends. Written as DNA, the CDR3 is TGCAGTGCTAGAGACGTGAAAGGCTACACCTTC. Translating gives CSARDVKGYTF.

There are many counts of this clonotype. CDR3: CASSLTRDFHTDTQYF. In DNA form, the CDR3 reads TGTGCCAGCAGCCTTACCCGGGACTTTCACACAGATACGCAGTATTTT. The chain recombines TRBV11-2 with TRBJ2-3, with D perhaps TRBD2 (6 bases). Germline V gene sequence: CDR1 SGHAT, CDR2 FQNNGV. The CDR3 runs to 16 residues. Trimming left V 5 bases short and J 2 bases short, with 17 bases between. Filled out from reference TRBV11-2 and TRBJ2-3, the complete variable domain reads EAGVAQSPRYKIIEKRQSVAFWCNPISGHATLYWYQQILGQGPKLLIQFQNNGVVDDSQLPKDRFSAERLKGVDSTLKIQPAKLEDSAVYLCASSLTRDFHTDTQYFGPGTRLTVL.

About this clonotype itself: A much larger clone is a single base away; this may be a read error. The chain has TRBV20-1 and TRBJ2-5; tentative D call: TRBD2 (5 bases). Germline V gives CDR1 DFQATT, CDR2 SNEGSKA (reference sequence). This CDR3 is built from 13 residues. The CDR3 DNA is TGCAGTGCGAATCGGGGTTATCAAGAGAACCAGTACTTC. Its protein is CSANRGYQENQYF.

Many counts were recorded for this clonotype. The chain couples TRBV12-3 or TRBV12-4 to TRBJ1-2, with D uncertain. The CDR3 runs 12 residues. V lost 5 bases and J lost 8, with 12 bases in between. The CDR3 DNA is TGTGCCAGCAGTCTCCAGAGCGGGGGCTACACCTTC. Translated: CASSLQSGGYTF.

This clonotype has at least ten counts. The chain has TRBV29-1 and TRBJ1-4, with 7 bases fitting TRBD1. Germline V lookup: CDR1 SQVTM, CDR2 ANQGSEA. Trimming at V came to 4 bases and at J to 8 bases, leaving 4 bases not matched to a gene. CDR3 length: 12 residues. The DNA of the CDR3 is TGCAGCGTTGGGACAGGTCTCGAAAAACTGTTTTTT. Its translation is CSVGTGLEKLFF. Drawing the rest from reference TRBV29-1 and TRBJ1-4, the complete variable domain is SAVISQKPSRDICQRGTSLTIQCQVDSQVTMMFWYRQQPGQSLTLIATANQGSEATYESGFVIDKFPISRPNLTFSTLTVSNMSPEDSSIYLCSVGTGLEKLFFGSGTQLSVL.

For this clonotype: It may be a read error: a sequence one base away is much more abundant. The chain joins TRBV29-1 to TRBJ2-7; the D gene is possibly TRBD1 (6 bases). The CDR3 contains 13 residues. Germline CDR1 reads SQVTM; CDR2 reads ANQGSEA. The CDR3, as DNA: TGCAGCGTCACCCCCCCAGGGGCCTACAAGCAGTACTTC. This translates into CSVTPPGAYKQYF.

This clonotype was seen repeatedly, ten times or more. The chain combines TRBV29-1 with TRBJ2-4; the match to TRBD1 covers 7 bases. Losses at the gene ends were 5 bases for V and 7 bases for J; bases not matched to a gene: 14. CDR1 SQVTM and CDR2 ANQGSEA come from the germline V gene. The CDR3 totals 15 residues. CDR3 in amino acids: CSVYGLEGAKNIQYF. The CDR3 DNA reads as TGCAGCGTTTACGGGCTAGAGGGGGCGAAGAACATTCAGTACTTC. The full variable domain, rest sourced from reference TRBV29-1 and TRBJ2-4, is SAVISQKPSRDICQRGTSLTIQCQVDSQVTMMFWYRQQPGQSLTLIATANQGSEATYESGFVIDKFPISRPNLTFSTLTVSNMSPEDSSIYLCSVYGLEGAKNIQYFGAGTRLSVL.

This clonotype was seen ten or more times. V usage is TRBV28 and J usage is TRBJ1-6; D is perhaps TRBD1 (6 bases). V gave up 10 bases and J gave up 1 base, with 17 bases separating them. The CDR3 runs 16 residues. Germline assignment: CDR1 MDHEN and CDR2 SYDVKM. This CDR3 is CATGRDIRSYNSPLHF. DNA for the CDR3: TGTGCCACCGGGCGGGACATAAGGTCCTATAATTCACCCCTCCACTTT.

This clonotype was seen at least ten times. The chain combines TRBV12-3 or TRBV12-4 with TRBJ1-6, with 11 bases lining up with TRBD1. The CDR3 spans 14 residues. V dropped 5 bases and J dropped 8; count of bases not matched to a gene: 2. CDR3 loop: CASSPGQGDSPLHF. The CDR3 nucleotides are TGTGCCAGCAGTCCGGGACAGGGGGATTCACCCCTCCACTTT.

This clonotype came up many times. The chain uses TRBV6-7 and TRBJ1-4; D perhaps matches TRBD1 (5 bases). TRBV6-7 qualifies as an ORF whose function is uncertain. The CDR3 covers 16 residues. The V gene lost 0 bases and the J gene lost 7 bases, with 15 bases spanning the gap. In DNA form, the CDR3 reads TGTGCCAGCAGTTACTCGAAGGCTGACAGCTCTGAAAAACTGTTTTTT. Protein product: CASSYSKADSSEKLFF.

The table lists this clonotype with many counts. This chain uses TRBV3-1 with TRBJ2-7, with 12 bases that match TRBD2. The CDR3 spans 18 residues. J gave up 2 bases and V 4 bases, and 12 bases lay outside the gene matches. CDR1 is LGHDT, CDR2 YNNKEL, per germline (reference sequence). The CDR3 region is CASSRRLAGANPPYEQYF. CDR3 sequence (DNA): TGTGCCAGCAGCCGAAGACTAGCGGGGGCCAACCCCCCCTACGAGCAGTACTTC.